The 12 T cell receptor beta chains in this list originate from one sample, sequenced in a study of shared clonotypes between healthy human individuals. Produced via immunoSEQ multiplex PCR; TCRdb's table is partial and in-frame only. This table has under 1,100,000 clones, 75% appearing once. Specimen: memory CD4+ T cells sorted from blood. Subset described: CD45RA-negative fraction. Receptor source: a man between 18 and 29 years old in good health.

In its sample, this clone was seen once. J is TRBJ2-7 and V is TRBV28, with 7 positions matching TRBD1. CDR3 length: 14 residues. J lost 8 bases, V lost 2 bases, and 9 bases had no gene match. The germline gives CDR1 MDHEN, CDR2 SYDVKM. CDR3 in amino acids: CASSLAGTEKQQYF. The CDR3 bases are TGTGCCAGCAGTTTAGCAGGGACAGAGAAGCAGCAGTACTTC.

V gene TRBV5-1 combines with J gene TRBJ2-1; 8 bases line up with TRBD2. Germline-derived CDR1 and CDR2 are SGHRS and YFSETQ. This CDR3 is built from 16 residues. Losses at the gene ends were 4 bases for V and 1 base for J; bases not matched to a gene: 7. As DNA, the CDR3 is TGCGCCAGCAGCCCCTCTAGCGGGCGTTCCTACAATGAGCAGTTCTTC. Amino acid sequence: CASSPSSGRSYNEQFF.

The J gene is TRBJ1-1, the V gene TRBV10-3; D ambiguous. The CDR3 is made up of 13 amino acids. CDR1 is ENHRY and CDR2 is SYGVKD in the germline V gene. V was clipped by 5 bases and J by 1 base, with 8 bases between them. CDR3 sequence reads: CAISMTGNTEAFF. The DNA for the CDR3 is TGTGCCATCAGTATGACCGGGAACACTGAAGCTTTCTTT.

This clone turned up a few times. The chain is built from TRBV28 and TRBJ1-1; TRBD1 aligns across 8 bases. J gave up 4 bases and V 3 bases, and 7 bases lay outside the gene matches. CDR3 size: 15 residues. Germline V gene sequence: CDR1 MDHEN, CDR2 SYDVKM. The CDR3 is CASSFNRGRGTEAFF. The CDR3 nucleotides read TGTGCCAGCAGTTTCAACAGGGGGAGGGGCACTGAAGCTTTCTTT. Full variable domain (missing parts from reference TRBV28 and TRBJ1-1): DVKVTQSSRYLVKRTGEKVFLECVQDMDHENMFWYRQDPGLGLRLIYFSYDVKMKEKGDIPEGYSVSREKKERFSLILESASTNQTSMYLCASSFNRGRGTEAFFGQGTRLTVV.

The chain recombines TRBV11-2 with TRBJ1-4; 10 nucleotides match TRBD1. Germline V CDR1 and CDR2: SGHAT, FQNNGV. The CDR3 has 15 amino acids. V lost 5 bases to trimming and J lost 10 bases; unmatched junction nucleotides: 10. CDR3 DNA sequence: TGTGCCAGCAGCCATGCGGGACAGGGGAGTGGAAAACTGTTTTTT. It translates to CASSHAGQGSGKLFF.

V usage is TRBV28 and J usage is TRBJ1-4; D is ambiguous. Germline CDR1 reads MDHEN; CDR2 reads SYDVKM. V lost 7 bases and J lost 9, with 18 bases in between. CDR3 length equals 14 residues. Here the CDR3 DNA reads TGTGCCAGCACCCGGTGGGGAGATGCAAAAAAACTGTTTTTT. It yields the protein CASTRWGDAKKLFF.

This clone was picked up a small number of times. The genes are TRBV18 and TRBJ2-2; 8 nucleotides agree with TRBD1. J gave up 3 bases and V 11 bases, and 11 bases lay outside the gene matches. The length of the CDR3 is 15 residues. Germline assignment: CDR1 KGHSH and CDR2 LQKENI. CDR3 nucleotides: TGTGCCGGCAAGGACAGGGATTCGGACACCGGGGAGCTGTTTTTT. Encoded protein: CAGKDRDSDTGELFF.

V gene TRBV30 combines with J gene TRBJ1-2; weak D call: TRBD1 (6 bases). V was pared by 0 bases and J by 6 bases, with 17 bases between. The germline gives CDR1 GTSNPN, CDR2 SVGIG (reference sequence). The CDR3 length is 15 residues. CDR3 coding DNA: TGTGCCTGGAGTGTGGGCTCCGGAGGGGGGGATGGCTACACCTTC. Translating gives CAWSVGSGGGDGYTF.

A single count supports this clone. The identical CDR3 is also encoded by other nucleotide sequences in the sample. The rearrangement uses TRBV4-3 and TRBJ2-2, with D maybe TRBD1 (6 bases). The ends were cut back, 0 bases at V and 6 bases at J, with 8 bases in the middle. This CDR3 has 14 amino acids. The germline V gene has CDR1 LGHNA and CDR2 YSLEER. CDR3 DNA sequence: TGCGCCAGCAGCCAAGAAGGGGGATCCGGGGAGCTGTTTTTT. It is translated as CASSQEGGSGELFF.

This rearrangement joins TRBV7-8 to TRBJ2-3; D unclear. Germline CDR1 and CDR2: SGHVS and FQNEAQ. The V end was cut by 1 base, the J end by 4 bases, with 6 bases between. This CDR3 spans 13 amino acids. The CDR3 DNA follows: TGTGCCAGCAGCTTAGTGTTGGCAGATACGCAGTATTTT. Translating it yields CASSLVLADTQYF.

This clone was counted between two and nine times. This chain joins TRBV6-1 and TRBJ2-2; D call uncertain. Germline lookup yields CDR1 MNHNS and CDR2 SASEGT. V gave up 0 bases and J gave up 0 bases, with 5 bases separating them. The CDR3 runs 15 residues. This CDR3 is CASSEAVTNTGELFF. In DNA, the CDR3 is TGTGCCAGCAGTGAAGCTGTTACGAACACCGGGGAGCTGTTTTTT.

This sequence joins TRBV18 and TRBJ2-1; tentatively, D is TRBD2 (5 bases). There are 14 residues in the CDR3. The germline V gene has CDR1 KGHSH and CDR2 LQKENI. V was trimmed by 3 bases and J by 10 bases, leaving 16 bases between them. CDR3 in amino acids: CASSPPTRDGEQFF. CDR3 nucleotide sequence: TGTGCCAGCTCACCCCCCACTAGAGACGGCGAGCAGTTCTTC.